This is a list of T cell receptor beta chains from one sample in a study of blood T cell repertoires in COVID-19. TCRdb keeps only in-frame clones here, not all; method: immunoSEQ multiplex PCR. The repertoire holds approximately 76,000 clones, with roughly 80% as singletons. Sequenced: peripheral blood. These receptors all come from a woman in her sixties with acute or convalescent COVID-19. The conserved cysteine and the conserved F or W are not part of the CDR3 here. The order of the fields is J gene, V gene, CDR3 protein.

J: TRBJ2-5
V: TRBV6-5
CDR3: ASSDNALQETQY

J: TRBJ2-1
V: TRBV9
CDR3: ASSPLAGWAKEQF

J: TRBJ1-6
V: TRBV6-5
CDR3: ASSPTGTVNSPLH

J: TRBJ2-7
V: TRBV19
CDR3: ASSTPRGSSYEQY

J: TRBJ2-6
V: TRBV5-1
CDR3: ASSSQGPGANVLT

J: TRBJ2-1
V: TRBV5-1
CDR3: ASSLGHERGAPRSSYNEQF

J: TRBJ1-1
V: TRBV29-1
CDR3: SVGHMVMNTEAF

J: TRBJ1-2
V: TRBV27
CDR3: ASSSGQGNYGYT

J: TRBJ2-1
V: TRBV11-2
CDR3: ASSLNEQF

J: TRBJ2-6
V: TRBV10-3
CDR3: AISESKGQSGANVLT

J: TRBJ2-7
V: TRBV7-8
CDR3: ASSLLPTGEQY

J: TRBJ1-4
V: TRBV12-5
CDR3: ASGGLREKLF

J: TRBJ1-2
V: TRBV5-1
CDR3: ASSPRGGLNYGYT

J: TRBJ1-2
V: TRBV6-6
CDR3: ASSYSMRDSNYGYT